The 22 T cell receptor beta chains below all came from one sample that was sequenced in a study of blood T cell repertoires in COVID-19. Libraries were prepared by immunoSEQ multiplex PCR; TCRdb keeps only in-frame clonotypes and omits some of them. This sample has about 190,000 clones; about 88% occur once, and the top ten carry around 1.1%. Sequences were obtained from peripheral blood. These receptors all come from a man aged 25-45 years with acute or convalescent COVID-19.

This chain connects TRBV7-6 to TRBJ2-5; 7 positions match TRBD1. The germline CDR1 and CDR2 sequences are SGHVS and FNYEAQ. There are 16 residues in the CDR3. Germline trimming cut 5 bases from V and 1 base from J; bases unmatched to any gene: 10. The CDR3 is CASSRGAAGGQETQYF. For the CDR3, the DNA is TGTGCCAGCAGCCGGGGAGCGGCAGGGGGCCAAGAGACCCAGTACTTC.

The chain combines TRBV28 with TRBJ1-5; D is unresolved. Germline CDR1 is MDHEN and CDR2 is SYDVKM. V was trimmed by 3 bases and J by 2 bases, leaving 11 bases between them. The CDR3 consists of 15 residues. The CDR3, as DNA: TGTGCCAGCAGTTTCGGATCAGGCGGCAATCAGCCCCAGCATTTT. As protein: CASSFGSGGNQPQHF. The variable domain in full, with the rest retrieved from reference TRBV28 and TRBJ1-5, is DVKVTQSSRYLVKRTGEKVFLECVQDMDHENMFWYRQDPGLGLRLIYFSYDVKMKEKGDIPEGYSVSREKKERFSLILESASTNQTSMYLCASSFGSGGNQPQHFGDGTRLSIL.

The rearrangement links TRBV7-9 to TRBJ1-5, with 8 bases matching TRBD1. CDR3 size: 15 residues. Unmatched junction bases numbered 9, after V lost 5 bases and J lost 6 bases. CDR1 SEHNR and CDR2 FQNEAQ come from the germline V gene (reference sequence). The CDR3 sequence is CASSPDDRGLQPQHF. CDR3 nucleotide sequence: TGTGCCAGCAGCCCCGACGACAGGGGTCTTCAGCCCCAGCATTTT.

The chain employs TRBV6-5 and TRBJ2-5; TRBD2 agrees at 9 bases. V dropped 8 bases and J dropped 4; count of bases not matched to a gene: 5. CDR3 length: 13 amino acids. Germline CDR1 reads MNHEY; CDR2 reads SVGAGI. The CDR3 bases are TGTGCCAGCGCGGGGGGGCTAGGAGAGACCCAGTACTTC. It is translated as CASAGGLGETQYF.

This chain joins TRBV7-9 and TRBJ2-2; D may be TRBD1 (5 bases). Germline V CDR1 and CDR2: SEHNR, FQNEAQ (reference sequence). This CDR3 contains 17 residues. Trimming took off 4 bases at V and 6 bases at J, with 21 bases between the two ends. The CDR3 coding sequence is TGTGCCAGCAGCTCTCCGGACATCGCCAGTCTCGCCGGGGAGCTGTTTTTT. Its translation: CASSSPDIASLAGELFF.

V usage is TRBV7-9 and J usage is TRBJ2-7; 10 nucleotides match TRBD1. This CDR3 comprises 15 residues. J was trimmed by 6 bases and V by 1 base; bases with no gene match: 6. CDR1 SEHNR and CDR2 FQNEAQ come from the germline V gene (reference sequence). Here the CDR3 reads CASSLVSGQGGEQYF. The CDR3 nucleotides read TGTGCCAGCAGCTTAGTATCCGGACAGGGGGGCGAGCAGTACTTC.

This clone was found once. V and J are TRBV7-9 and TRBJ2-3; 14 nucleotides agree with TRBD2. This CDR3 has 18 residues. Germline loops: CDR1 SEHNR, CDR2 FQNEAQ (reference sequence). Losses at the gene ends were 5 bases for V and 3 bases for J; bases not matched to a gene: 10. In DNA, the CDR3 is TGTGCCAGCAGCCAAGGGACTAGCGGGAGCATGTGGACAGATACGCAGTATTTT. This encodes CASSQGTSGSMWTDTQYF.

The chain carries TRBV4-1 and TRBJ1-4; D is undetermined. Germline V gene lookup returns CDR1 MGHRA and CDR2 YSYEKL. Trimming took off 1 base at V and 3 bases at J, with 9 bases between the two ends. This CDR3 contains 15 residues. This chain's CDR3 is CASSQGPEANEKLFF. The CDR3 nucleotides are TGCGCCAGCAGCCAAGGTCCTGAGGCTAATGAAAAACTGTTTTTT.

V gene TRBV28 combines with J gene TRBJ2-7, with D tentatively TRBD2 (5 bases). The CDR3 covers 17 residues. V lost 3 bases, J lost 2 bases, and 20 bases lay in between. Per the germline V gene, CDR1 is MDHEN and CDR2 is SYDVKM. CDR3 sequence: CASSFERISSSAYEQYF. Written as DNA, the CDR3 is TGTGCCAGCAGTTTCGAGCGGATATCCTCTAGTGCCTACGAGCAGTACTTC.

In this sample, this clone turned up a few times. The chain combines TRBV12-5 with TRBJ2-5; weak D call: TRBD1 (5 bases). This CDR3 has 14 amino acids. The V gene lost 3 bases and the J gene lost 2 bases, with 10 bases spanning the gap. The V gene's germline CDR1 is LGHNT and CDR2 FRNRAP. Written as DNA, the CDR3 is TGTGCTAGTGGTTTCTGGGGCTGGCAAGAGACCCAGTACTTC. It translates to CASGFWGWQETQYF.

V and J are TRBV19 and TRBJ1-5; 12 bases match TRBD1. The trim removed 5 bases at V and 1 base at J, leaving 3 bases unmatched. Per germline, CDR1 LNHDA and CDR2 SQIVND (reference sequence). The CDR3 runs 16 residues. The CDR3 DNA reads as TGTGCCAGTAGTTCGGGACAGGGGGCAAGCAATCAGCCCCAGCATTTT. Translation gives CASSSGQGASNQPQHF.

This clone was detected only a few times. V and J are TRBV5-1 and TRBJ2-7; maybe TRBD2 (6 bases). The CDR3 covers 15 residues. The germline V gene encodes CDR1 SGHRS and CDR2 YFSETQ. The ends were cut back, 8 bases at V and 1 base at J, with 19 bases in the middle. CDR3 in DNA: TGCGCCAGTCAACCGGGACTCACAGAGTCCTACGAGCAGTACTTC. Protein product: CASQPGLTESYEQYF.

The CDR3 DNA sequence: TGTGCCAGCAGCGTAGGTTCCTCTGGCTACACCTTC. Protein sequence: CASSVGSSGYTF. V is TRBV9 and J is TRBJ1-2; D is unclear. The CDR3 is 12 amino acids. Trimming pared 0 bases from V and 7 bases from J, leaving 7 bases between. Germline CDR1 reads SGDLS; CDR2 reads YYNGEE.

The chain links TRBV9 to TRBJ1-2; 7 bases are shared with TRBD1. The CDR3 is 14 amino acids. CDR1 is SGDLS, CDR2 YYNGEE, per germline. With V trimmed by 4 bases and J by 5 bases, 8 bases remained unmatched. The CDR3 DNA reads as TGTGCCAGCAGCCCACGGACAGGCAGTTATGGCTACACCTTC. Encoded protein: CASSPRTGSYGYTF.

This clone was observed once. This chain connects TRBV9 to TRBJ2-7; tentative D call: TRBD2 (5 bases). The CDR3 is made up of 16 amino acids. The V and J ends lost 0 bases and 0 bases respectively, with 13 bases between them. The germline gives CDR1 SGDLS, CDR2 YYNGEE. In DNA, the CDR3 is TGTGCCAGCAGCGTAGCTGTAGGGAGTGCCTCCTACGAGCAGTACTTC. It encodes CASSVAVGSASYEQYF.

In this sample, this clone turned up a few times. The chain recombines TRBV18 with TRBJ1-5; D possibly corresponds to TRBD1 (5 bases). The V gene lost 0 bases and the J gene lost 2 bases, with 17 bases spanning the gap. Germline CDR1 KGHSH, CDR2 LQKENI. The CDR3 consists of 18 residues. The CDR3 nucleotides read TGTGCCAGCTCACCACCAGGGCAGGGCCGGGGGGGCAATCAGCCCCAGCATTTT. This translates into CASSPPGQGRGGNQPQHF.

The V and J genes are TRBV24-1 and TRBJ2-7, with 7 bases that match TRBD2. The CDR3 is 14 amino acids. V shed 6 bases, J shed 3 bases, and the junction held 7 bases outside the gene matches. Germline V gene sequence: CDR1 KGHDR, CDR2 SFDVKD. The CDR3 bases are TGTGCCACCAGTCCAGCGGGGAACGACTACGAGCAGTACTTC. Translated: CATSPAGNDYEQYF.

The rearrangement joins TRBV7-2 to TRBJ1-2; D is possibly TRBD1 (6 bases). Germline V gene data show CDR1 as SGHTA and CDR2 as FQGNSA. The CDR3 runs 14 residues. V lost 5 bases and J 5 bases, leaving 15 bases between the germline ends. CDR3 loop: CASSDGTNDYGYTF. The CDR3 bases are TGTGCCAGCAGCGACGGGACAAATGATTATGGCTACACCTTC. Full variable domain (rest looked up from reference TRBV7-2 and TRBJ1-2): GAGVSQSPSNKVTEKGKDVELRCDPISGHTALYWYRQSLGQGLEFLIYFQGNSAPDKSGLPSDRFSAERTGGSVSTLTIQRTQQEDSAVYLCASSDGTNDYGYTFGSGTRLTVV.

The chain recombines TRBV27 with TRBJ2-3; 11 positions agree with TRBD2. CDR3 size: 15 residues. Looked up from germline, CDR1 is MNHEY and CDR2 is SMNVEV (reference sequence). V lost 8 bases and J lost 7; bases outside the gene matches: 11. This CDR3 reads CASSIIAGGLNTQYF. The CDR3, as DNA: TGTGCCAGCTCCATCATAGCGGGGGGGCTAAATACGCAGTATTTT.

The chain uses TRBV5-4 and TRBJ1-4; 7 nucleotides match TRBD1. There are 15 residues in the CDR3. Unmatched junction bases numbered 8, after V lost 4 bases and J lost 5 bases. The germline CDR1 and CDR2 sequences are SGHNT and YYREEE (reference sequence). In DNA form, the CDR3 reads TGTGCCAGCAGCCGCCGGGACAGCAAAAATGAAAAACTGTTTTTT. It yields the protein CASSRRDSKNEKLFF. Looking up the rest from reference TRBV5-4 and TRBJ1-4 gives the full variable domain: ETGVTQSPTHLIKTRGQQVTLRCSSQSGHNTVSWYQQALGQGPQFIFQYYREEENGRGNFPPRFSGLQFPNYSSELNVNALELDDSALYLCASSRRDSKNEKLFFGSGTQLSVL.

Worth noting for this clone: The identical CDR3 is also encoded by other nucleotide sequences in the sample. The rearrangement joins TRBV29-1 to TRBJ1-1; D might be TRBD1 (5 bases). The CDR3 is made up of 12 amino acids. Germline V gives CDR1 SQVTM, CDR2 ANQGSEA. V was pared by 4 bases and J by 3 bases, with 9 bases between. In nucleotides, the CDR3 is TGCAGCGTTGCGGGGGGTCACACTGAAGCTTTCTTT. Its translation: CSVAGGHTEAFF.

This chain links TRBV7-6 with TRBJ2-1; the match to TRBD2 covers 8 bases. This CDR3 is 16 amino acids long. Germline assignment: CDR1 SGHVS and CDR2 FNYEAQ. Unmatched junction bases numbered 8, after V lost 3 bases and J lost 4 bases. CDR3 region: CASSFRGGGSYNEQFF. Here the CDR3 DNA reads TGTGCCAGCAGCTTCAGGGGCGGGGGGTCTTACAATGAGCAGTTCTTC. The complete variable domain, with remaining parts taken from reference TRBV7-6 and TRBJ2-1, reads GAGVSQSPRYKVTKRGQDVALRCDPISGHVSLYWYRQALGQGPEFLTYFNYEAQQDKSGLPNDRFSAERPEGSISTLTIQRTEQRDSAMYRCASSFRGGGSYNEQFFGPGTRLTVL.